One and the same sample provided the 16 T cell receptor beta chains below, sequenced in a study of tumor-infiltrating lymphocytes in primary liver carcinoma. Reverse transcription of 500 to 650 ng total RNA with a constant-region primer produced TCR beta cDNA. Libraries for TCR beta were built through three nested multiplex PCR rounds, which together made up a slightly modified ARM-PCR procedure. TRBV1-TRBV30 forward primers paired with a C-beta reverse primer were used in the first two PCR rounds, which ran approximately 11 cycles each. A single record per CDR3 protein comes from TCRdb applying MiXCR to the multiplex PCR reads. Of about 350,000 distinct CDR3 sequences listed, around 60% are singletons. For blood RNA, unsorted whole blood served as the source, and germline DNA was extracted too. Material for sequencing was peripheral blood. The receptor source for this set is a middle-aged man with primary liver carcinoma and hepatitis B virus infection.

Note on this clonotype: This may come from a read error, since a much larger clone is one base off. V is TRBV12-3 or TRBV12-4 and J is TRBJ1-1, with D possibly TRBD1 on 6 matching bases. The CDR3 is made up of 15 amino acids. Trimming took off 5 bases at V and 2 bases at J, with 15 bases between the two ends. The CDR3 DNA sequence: TGTGCCAGCAGTGTATCCAGGGGAGGCAACACTGAAGCTTTCTTT. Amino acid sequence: CASSVSRGGNTEAFF.

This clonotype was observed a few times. CDR3 nucleotides: TGTGCCAGCAGCTCGACAGGGGTTTACTACGAGCAGTACTTC. Translation gives CASSSTGVYYEQYF. This rearrangement joins TRBV5-6 to TRBJ2-7; 8 bases match TRBD1. Germline-derived CDR1 and CDR2 are SGHDT and YYEEEE. The CDR3 spans 14 residues. With V trimmed by 3 bases and J by 3 bases, 5 bases remained unmatched.

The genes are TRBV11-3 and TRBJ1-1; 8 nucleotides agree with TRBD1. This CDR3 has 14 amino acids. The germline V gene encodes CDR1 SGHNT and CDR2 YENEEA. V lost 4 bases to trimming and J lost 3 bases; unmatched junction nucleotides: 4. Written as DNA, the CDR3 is TGTGCCAGCAGCTCGGGACAGGTCTACACTGAAGCTTTCTTT. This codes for CASSSGQVYTEAFF. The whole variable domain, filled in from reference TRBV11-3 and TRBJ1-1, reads EAGVVQSPRYKIIEKKQPVAFWCNPISGHNTLYWYLQNLGQGPELLIRYENEEAVDDSQLPKDRFSAERLKGVDSTLKIQPAELGDSAVYLCASSSGQVYTEAFFGQGTRLTVV.

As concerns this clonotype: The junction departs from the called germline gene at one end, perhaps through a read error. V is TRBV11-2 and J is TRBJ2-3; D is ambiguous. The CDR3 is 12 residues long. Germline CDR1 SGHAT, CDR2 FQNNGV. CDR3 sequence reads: CPSSLPVYTQYF. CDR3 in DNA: TGTCCCAGCAGCCTACCCGTATATACGCAGTATTTT.

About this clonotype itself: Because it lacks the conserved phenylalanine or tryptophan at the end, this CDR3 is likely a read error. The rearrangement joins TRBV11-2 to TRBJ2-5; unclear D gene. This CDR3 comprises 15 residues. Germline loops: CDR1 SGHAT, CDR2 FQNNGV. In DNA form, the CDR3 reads TGTACCAGCAGCTTAGTGGGCGGCGAAGTGGAGACTCAGTACTTA. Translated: CTSSLVGGEVETQYL.

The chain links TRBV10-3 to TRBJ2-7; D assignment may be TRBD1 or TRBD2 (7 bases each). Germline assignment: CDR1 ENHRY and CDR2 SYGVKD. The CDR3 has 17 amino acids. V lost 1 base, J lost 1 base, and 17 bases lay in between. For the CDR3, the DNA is TGTGCCATCAGTGAGTGGACCAGGGGGGGGGAATCCTACGAGCAGTACTTC. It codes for CAISEWTRGGESYEQYF.

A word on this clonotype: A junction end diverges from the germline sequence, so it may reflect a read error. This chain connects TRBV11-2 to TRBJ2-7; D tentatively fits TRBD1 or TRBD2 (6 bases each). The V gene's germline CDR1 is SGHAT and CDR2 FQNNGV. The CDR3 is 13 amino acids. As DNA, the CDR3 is TGTACCAGCAGCTTCGGGGGCTCCTGCGAGCAGTACTTC. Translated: CTSSFGGSCEQYF.

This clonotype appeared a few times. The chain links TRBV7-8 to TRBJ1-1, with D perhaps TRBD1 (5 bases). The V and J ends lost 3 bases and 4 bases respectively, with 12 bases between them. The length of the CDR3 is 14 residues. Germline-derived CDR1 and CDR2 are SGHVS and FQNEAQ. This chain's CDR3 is CASSLPGGATEAFF. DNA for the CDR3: TGTGCCAGCAGCTTGCCCGGGGGAGCCACTGAAGCTTTCTTT.

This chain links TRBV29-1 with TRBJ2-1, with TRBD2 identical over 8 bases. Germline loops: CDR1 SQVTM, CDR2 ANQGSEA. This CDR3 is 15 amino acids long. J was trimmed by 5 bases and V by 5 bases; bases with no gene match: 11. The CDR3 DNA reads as TGCAGCGTTACAGCCTTGACTAGCGAAGACAATGAGCAGTTCTTC. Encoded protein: CSVTALTSEDNEQFF.

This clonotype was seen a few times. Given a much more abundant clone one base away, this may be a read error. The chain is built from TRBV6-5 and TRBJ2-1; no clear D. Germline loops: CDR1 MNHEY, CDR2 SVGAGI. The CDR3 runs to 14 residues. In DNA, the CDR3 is TGTGCCAGCAGTTCTGGCAGCTCCTACAATGAGCACTTCTTC. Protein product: CASSSGSSYNEHFF.

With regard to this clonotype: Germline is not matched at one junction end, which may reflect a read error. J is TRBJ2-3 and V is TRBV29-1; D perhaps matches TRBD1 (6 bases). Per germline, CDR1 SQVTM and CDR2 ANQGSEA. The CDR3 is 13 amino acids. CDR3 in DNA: TGCAGCGTTATAACAGGGAGCATAGATACGCAGTATTTT. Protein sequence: CSVITGSIDTQYF.

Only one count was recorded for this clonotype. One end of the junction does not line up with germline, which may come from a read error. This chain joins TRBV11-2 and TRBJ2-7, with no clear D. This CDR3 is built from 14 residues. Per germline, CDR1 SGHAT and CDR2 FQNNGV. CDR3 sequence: CASSLGWAKYEQHF. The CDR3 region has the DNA TGTGCCAGCAGCTTAGGCTGGGCAAAATACGAGCAGCACTTC.

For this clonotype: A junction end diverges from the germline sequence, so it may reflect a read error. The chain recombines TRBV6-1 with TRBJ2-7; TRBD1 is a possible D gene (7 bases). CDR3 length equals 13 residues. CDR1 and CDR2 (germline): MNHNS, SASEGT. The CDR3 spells CAGRGAETYEQYF. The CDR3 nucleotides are TGTGCCGGCAGGGGGGCGGAAACTTACGAGCAGTACTTC.

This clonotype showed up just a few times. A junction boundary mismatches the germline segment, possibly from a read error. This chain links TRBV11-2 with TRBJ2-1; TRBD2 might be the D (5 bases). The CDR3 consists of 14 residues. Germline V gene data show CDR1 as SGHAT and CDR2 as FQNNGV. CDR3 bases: TGTGCCAGCAGACTTAGCGCCGCGTGCAATGAGCAGTTGTTC. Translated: CASRLSAACNEQLF.

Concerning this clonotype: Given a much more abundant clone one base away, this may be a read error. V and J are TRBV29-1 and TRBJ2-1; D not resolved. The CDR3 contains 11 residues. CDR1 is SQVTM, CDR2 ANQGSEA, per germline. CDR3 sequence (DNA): TGCAGCGCCGCCAGGTACAATGGGCAGTTCTTC. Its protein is CSAARYNGQFF.

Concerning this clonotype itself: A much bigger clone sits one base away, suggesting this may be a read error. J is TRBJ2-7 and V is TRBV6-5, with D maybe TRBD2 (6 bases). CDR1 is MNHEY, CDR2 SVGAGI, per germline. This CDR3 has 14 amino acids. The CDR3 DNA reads TGTGCCAACAGTTATGCTAGCGAATCCTACGAGCAGTACTTC. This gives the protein CANSYASESYEQYF.